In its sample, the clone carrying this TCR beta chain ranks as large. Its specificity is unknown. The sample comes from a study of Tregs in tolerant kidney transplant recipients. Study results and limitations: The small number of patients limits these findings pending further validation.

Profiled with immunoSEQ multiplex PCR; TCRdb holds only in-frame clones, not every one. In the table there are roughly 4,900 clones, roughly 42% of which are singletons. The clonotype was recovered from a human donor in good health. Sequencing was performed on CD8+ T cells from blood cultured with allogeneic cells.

CDR3 coding DNA: TGCGCCAGCAGCCAGTGGGGGAACACTGAAGCTTTCTTT. It translates to CASSQWGNTEAFF. The rearrangement uses TRBV5-1 and TRBJ1-1; D remains unclear. Trimming pared 4 bases from V and 1 base from J, leaving 8 bases between. The germline V gene encodes CDR1 SGHRS and CDR2 YFSETQ. This CDR3 contains 13 residues.